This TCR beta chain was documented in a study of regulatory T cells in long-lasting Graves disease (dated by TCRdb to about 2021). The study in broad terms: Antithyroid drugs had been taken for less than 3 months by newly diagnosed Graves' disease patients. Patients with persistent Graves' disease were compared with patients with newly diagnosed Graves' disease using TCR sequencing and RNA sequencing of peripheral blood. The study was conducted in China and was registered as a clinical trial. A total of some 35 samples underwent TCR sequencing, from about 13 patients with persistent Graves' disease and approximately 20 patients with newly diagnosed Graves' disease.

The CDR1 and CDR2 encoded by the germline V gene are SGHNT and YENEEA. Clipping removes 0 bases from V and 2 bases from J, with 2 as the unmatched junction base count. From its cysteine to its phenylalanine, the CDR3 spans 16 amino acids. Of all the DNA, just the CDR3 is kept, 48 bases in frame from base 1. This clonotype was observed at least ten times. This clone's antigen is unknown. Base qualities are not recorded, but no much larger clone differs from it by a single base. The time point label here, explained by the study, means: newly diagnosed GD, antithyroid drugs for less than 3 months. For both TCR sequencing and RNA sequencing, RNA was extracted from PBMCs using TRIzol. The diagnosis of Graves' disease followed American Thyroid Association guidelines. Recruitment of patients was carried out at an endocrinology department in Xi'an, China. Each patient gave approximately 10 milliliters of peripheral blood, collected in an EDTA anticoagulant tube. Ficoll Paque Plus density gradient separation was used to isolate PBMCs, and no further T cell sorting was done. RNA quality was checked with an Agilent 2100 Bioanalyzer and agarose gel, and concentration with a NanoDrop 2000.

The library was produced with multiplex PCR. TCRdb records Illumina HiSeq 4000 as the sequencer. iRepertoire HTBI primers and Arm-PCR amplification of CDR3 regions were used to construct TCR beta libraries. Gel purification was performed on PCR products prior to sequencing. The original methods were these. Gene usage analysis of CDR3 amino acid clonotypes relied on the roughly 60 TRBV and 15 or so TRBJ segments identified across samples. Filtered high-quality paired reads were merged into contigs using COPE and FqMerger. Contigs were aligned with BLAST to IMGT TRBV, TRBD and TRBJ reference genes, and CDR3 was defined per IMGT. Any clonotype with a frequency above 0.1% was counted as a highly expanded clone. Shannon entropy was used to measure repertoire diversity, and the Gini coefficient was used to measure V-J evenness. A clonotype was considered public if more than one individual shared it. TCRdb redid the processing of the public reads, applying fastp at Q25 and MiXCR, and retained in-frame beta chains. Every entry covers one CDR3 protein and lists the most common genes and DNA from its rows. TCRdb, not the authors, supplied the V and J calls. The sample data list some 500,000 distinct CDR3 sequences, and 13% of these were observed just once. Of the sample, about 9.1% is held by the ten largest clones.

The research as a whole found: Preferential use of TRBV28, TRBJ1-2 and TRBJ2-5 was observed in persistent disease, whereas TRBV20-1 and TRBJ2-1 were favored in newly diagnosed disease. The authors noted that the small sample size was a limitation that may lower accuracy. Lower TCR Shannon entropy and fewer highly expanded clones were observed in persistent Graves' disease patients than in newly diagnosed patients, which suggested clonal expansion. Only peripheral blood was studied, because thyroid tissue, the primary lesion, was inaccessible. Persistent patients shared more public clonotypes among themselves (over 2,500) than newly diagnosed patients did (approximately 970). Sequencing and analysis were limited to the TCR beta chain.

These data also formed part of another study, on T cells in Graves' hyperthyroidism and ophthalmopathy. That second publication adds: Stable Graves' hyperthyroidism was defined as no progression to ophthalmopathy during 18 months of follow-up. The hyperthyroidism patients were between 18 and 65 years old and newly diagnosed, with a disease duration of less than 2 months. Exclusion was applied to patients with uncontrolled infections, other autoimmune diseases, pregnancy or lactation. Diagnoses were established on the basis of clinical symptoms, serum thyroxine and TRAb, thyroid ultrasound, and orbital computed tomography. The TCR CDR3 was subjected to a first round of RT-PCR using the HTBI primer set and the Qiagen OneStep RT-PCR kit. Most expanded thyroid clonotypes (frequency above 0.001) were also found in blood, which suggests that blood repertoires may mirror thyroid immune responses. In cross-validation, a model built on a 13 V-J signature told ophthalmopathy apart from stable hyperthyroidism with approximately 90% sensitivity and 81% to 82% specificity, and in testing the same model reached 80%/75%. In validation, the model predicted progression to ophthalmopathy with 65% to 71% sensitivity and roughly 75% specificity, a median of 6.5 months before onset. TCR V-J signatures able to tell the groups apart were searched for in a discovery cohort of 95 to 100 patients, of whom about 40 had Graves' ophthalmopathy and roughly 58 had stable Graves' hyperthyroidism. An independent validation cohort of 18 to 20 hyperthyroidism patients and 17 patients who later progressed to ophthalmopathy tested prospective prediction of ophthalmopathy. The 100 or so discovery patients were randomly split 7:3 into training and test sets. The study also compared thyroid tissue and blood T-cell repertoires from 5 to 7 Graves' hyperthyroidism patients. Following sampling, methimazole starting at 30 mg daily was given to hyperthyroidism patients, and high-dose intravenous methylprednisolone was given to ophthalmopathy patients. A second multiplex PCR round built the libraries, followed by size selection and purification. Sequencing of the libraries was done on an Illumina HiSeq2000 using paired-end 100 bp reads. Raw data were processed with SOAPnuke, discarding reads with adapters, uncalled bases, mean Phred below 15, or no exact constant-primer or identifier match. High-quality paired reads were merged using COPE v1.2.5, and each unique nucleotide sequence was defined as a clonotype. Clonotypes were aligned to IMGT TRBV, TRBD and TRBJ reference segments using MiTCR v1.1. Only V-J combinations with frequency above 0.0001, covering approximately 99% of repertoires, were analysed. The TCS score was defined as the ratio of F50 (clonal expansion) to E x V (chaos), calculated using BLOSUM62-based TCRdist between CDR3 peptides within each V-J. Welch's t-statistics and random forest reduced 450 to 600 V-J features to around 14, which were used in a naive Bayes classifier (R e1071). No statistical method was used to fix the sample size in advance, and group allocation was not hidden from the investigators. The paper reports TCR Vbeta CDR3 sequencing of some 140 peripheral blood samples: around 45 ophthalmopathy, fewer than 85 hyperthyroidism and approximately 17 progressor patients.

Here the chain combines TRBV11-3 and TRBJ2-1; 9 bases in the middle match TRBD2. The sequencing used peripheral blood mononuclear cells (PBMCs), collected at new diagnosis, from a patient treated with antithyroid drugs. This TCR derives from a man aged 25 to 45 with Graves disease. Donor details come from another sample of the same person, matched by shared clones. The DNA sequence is TGTGCCAGCAGCTTAGAAGGCGGGAGGGCCTACAATGAGCAGTTCTTC. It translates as CASSLEGGRAYNEQFF.